This T cell receptor beta chain appears in the sequencing data of a study of response to subunit inactivated influenza vaccine (dated by TCRdb to the late 2010s). Notes on the research overall: Deep quantitative profiling of the T cell receptor repertoire was used in the study to follow responses to a trivalent subunit inactivated influenza vaccine. The paper as a whole reports these results and caveats: The authors suggested that each seasonal influenza vaccination may recruit only a limited number of new T cells.

Libraries came from RT-PCR. Sequencer: Illumina HiSeq 2500. TCRdb applied fastp at Q25 and MiXCR to the public reads, then kept only in-frame beta chains. Rows matching on CDR3 protein sequence are summarized as one entry with the most common DNA and genes. The sample contains about 610,000 distinct CDR3 sequences, 14% of them found a single time. More than 9.5% of the sample comes from the top ten. This clonotype was picked up many times. Which antigen it targets is not known. No much larger clone is present one base from it, and per-base qualities are unavailable. Looking up the germline V gene yields CDR1 MNHNS and CDR2 SASEGT. The trim is 8 bases for V and 2 bases for J, with a gap of 10 bases between the germline ends. The cysteine opens and the phenylalanine closes a CDR3 of 12 amino acids. Only the CDR3 DNA is retained, 36 bases long and in frame from the first base.

The sequencing here drew on PBMCs from blood, taken 11 to 12 days after vaccination. The V and J segments used are TRBV6-1 and TRBJ2-7; the best D guess is TRBD2, with 5 bases matching. The clonotype comes from a man aged 45-60 years who received an inactivated influenza vaccine. Donor details come from another sample of the same person, matched by shared clones. The CDR3 region: CASYGLTYEQYF. DNA sequence: TGTGCCAGCTACGGACTTACCTACGAGCAGTACTTC.